Shown below are 27 T cell receptor beta chains from a single sample sequenced in a study of Ad26.COV2.S vaccination and SARS-CoV-2 variants. Data came from immunoSEQ multiplex PCR; TCRdb stores just in-frame clones and leaves some out. This table has about 350,000 clones, around 86% appearing once. Treatment of the sample: roughly 19 received Ad26.COV2.S at low or high dose, single or two shots; a few received placebo; per-sample allocation not given. Each sample was drawn 63 days after the first injection (of vaccine or placebo). The sequences come from peripheral blood, collected in a trial of Ad26.COV2.S vaccine versus placebo. All receptors derive from a person aged 18 to 59 who received the Ad26.COV2.S COVID-19 vaccine or a placebo.

This chain links TRBV12-3 or TRBV12-4 with TRBJ1-6; D ambiguous. The germline V and J ends were trimmed by 3 bases and 13 bases, with 13 bases remaining between them. This CDR3 is built from 13 residues. CDR3 nucleotide sequence: TGTGCCAGCAGTTTGAGGTCGATGGGTCCCCTCCACTTT. This gives the protein CASSLRSMGPLHF.

This clone was detected once. The rearrangement links TRBV4-2 to TRBJ1-1; 8 nucleotides align to TRBD1. Trimming removed 3 bases from V and 6 bases from J; junction bases left unmatched: 12. Germline CDR1 LGHNA, CDR2 YNFKEQ. The CDR3 runs to 16 residues. CDR3 bases: TGTGCCAGCAGCCATGAAGGACAGGGCTGGGGGGCTGAAGCTTTCTTT. The encoded protein is CASSHEGQGWGAEAFF.

The chain recombines TRBV5-1 with TRBJ2-7; 8 bases are shared with TRBD1. CDR3 length: 14 amino acids. From germline, CDR1 is SGHRS and CDR2 YFSETQ. V shed 6 bases and J 6 bases; nucleotides not matched to a gene: 11. The CDR3 coding sequence is TGCGCCAGCACCAAAGGGGACAGGTATGGCGAGCAGTACTTC. Its translation: CASTKGDRYGEQYF.

This rearrangement joins TRBV5-1 to TRBJ2-1; TRBD1 matches 7 bases. The length of the CDR3 is 15 residues. Germline V gives CDR1 SGHRS, CDR2 YFSETQ. V was pared by 0 bases and J by 4 bases, with 4 bases of the junction left unmatched. The CDR3 here is CASSLAGTEYNEQFF. In DNA form, the CDR3 reads TGCGCCAGCAGCTTGGCCGGGACAGAGTACAATGAGCAGTTCTTC.

The chain is built from TRBV7-2 and TRBJ2-2; the match to TRBD2 covers 11 bases. This CDR3 is built from 15 residues. The germline V gene encodes CDR1 SGHTA and CDR2 FQGNSA. J was trimmed by 9 bases and V by 3 bases; bases with no gene match: 6. CDR3: CASSLASGGYRELFF. CDR3 DNA sequence: TGTGCCAGCAGCTTGGCTAGCGGGGGGTACCGGGAGCTGTTTTTT.

The chain combines TRBV5-1 with TRBJ2-7; 10 bases fit TRBD1. Germline CDR1 SGHRS, CDR2 YFSETQ. The CDR3 length is 14 residues. V dropped 3 bases and J dropped 3; count of bases not matched to a gene: 3. The CDR3 nucleotides are TGCGCCAGCAGCTCGGACAGGGGGTACTACGAGCAGTACTTC. Translation: CASSSDRGYYEQYF.

The chain links TRBV18 to TRBJ2-1; 8 bases match TRBD1. This CDR3 contains 15 residues. Germline V gives CDR1 KGHSH, CDR2 LQKENI. Trimming took 5 bases from V and 5 from J; bases not matched to a gene: 8. CDR3: CASSVAGGRDNEQFF. The DNA for the CDR3 is TGTGCCAGCTCAGTCGCAGGGGGCCGGGACAATGAGCAGTTCTTC.

The CDR3 region has the DNA TGTGCCAGCAGTTACGAGATGACCTATGGCTACACCTTC. Translation gives CASSYEMTYGYTF. The chain links TRBV6-2 or TRBV6-3 to TRBJ1-2, with D unresolved. Germline V CDR1 and CDR2: MNHEY, SVGEGT. Trimming took off 2 bases at V and 4 bases at J, with 8 bases between the two ends. CDR3 length equals 13 residues.

The chain joins TRBV7-9 to TRBJ2-5; 7 bases agree with TRBD1. The CDR3 length is 16 residues. Germline values: CDR1 SEHNR, CDR2 FQNEAQ (reference sequence). The trim removed 6 bases at V and 3 bases at J, leaving 13 bases unmatched. In nucleotides, the CDR3 is TGTGCCAGCAGGAGTGGTCGACAGGGTTTGGAAGAGACCCAGTACTTC. Amino acids: CASRSGRQGLEETQYF.

This clone has more than one count but fewer than ten. V and J are TRBV4-2 and TRBJ1-2; TRBD1 matches 10 bases. This CDR3 region has 14 residues. V shed 6 bases, J shed 2 bases, and the junction held 3 bases outside the gene matches. CDR1 and CDR2 from the germline V gene are LGHNA and YNFKEQ. CDR3 loop: CASRMTGGNYGYTF. The CDR3 bases are TGTGCCAGCAGGATGACAGGGGGCAACTATGGCTACACCTTC.

V is TRBV3-1 (or the pseudogene TRBV3-2) and J is TRBJ1-2; unclear D gene. The germline V gene encodes CDR1 LGHDT and CDR2 YNNKEL (reference sequence). The CDR3 is made up of 12 amino acids. V lost 5 bases and J lost 5, with 9 bases in between. The CDR3, as DNA: TGTGCCAGCAGCGAGATTTCTTATGGCTACACCTTC. Protein: CASSEISYGYTF.

This chain connects TRBV18 to TRBJ2-5; D call uncertain. The CDR3 loop spans 14 amino acids. Trimming cost V 3 bases and J 1 base, with 9 bases left between them. Germline assignment: CDR1 KGHSH and CDR2 LQKENI. The CDR3 DNA is TGTGCCAGCTCACCTCGGACGGGCCAAGAGACCCAGTACTTC. Translated, it gives CASSPRTGQETQYF.

This chain uses TRBV7-8 with TRBJ1-2; tentatively, D is TRBD1 (6 bases). CDR1 and CDR2 from the germline V gene are SGHVS and FQNEAQ. This CDR3 is built from 16 residues. Between the trimmed V and J ends, which lost 5 bases and 5 bases, there was a span of 21 bases. DNA of the CDR3: TGTGCCAGCAGCAATGGCAGGGGTGGGGTTTTATATGGCTACACCTTC. This gives the protein CASSNGRGGVLYGYTF. The full variable domain, with the rest looked up from reference TRBV7-8 and TRBJ1-2, is GAGVSQSPRYKVAKRGQDVALRCDPISGHVSLFWYQQALGQGPEFLTYFQNEAQLDKSGLPSDRFFAERPEGSVSTLKIQRTQQEDSAVYLCASSNGRGGVLYGYTFGSGTRLTVV.

The chain links TRBV5-4 to TRBJ2-2; D may be TRBD1 (6 bases). V lost 4 bases to trimming and J lost 3 bases, with 19 bases between them. The CDR3 has 17 residues. From germline, CDR1 is SGHNT and CDR2 YYREEE (reference sequence). CDR3 bases: TGTGCCAGCAGCGGAGGAGTATCCAGGGGAGACACCGGGGAGCTGTTTTTT. Protein product: CASSGGVSRGDTGELFF.

This clone came up a few times. The V gene is TRBV24-1, the J gene TRBJ1-1; no clear D gene. Germline loops: CDR1 KGHDR, CDR2 SFDVKD. The CDR3 has 14 residues. V was shortened by 1 base and J by 11 bases, with 16 bases between the two germline ends. CDR3 region: CATSDFRVNTGAFF. In DNA, the CDR3 is TGTGCCACCAGTGATTTCCGGGTCAATACTGGGGCTTTCTTT.

The chain recombines TRBV5-1 with TRBJ1-1; D not resolved. The CDR3 is 14 amino acids. V was pared by 4 bases and J by 4 bases, with 14 bases between. Germline V lookup: CDR1 SGHRS, CDR2 YFSETQ. CDR3 amino acids: CASSPEGWGTEAFF. The CDR3 coding sequence is TGCGCCAGCAGCCCGGAGGGCTGGGGCACTGAAGCTTTCTTT.

The gene calls are TRBV29-1 and TRBJ1-3; D ambiguous. The germline V gene has CDR1 SQVTM and CDR2 ANQGSEA. The V end was cut by 6 bases, the J end by 0 bases, with 18 bases between. The CDR3 covers 16 residues. The CDR3 region is CSVDKLRPNSGNTIYF. The CDR3 coding sequence is TGCAGCGTCGATAAGCTCAGGCCTAACTCTGGAAACACCATATATTTT.

The gene calls are TRBV5-1 and TRBJ2-7; D is possibly TRBD1 (6 bases). The CDR3 has 14 residues. CDR1 is SGHRS, CDR2 YFSETQ, per germline. Trimming cost V 0 bases and J 2 bases, with 9 bases left between them. The CDR3 sequence: CASSLEDSAYEQYF. In DNA, the CDR3 is TGCGCCAGCAGCTTGGAGGACAGTGCCTACGAGCAGTACTTC.

This rearrangement joins TRBV5-4 to TRBJ1-6, with D unclear. In germline, CDR1 is SGHNT, CDR2 YYREEE (reference sequence). The V end was cut by 2 bases, the J end by 8 bases, with 5 bases between. The CDR3 loop spans 12 amino acids. The DNA of the CDR3 is TGTGCCAGCAGCTTCCCAGATTCACCCCTCCACTTT. Translated, it gives CASSFPDSPLHF.

The chain employs TRBV5-1 and TRBJ2-2; 10 bases match TRBD2. The V gene end was trimmed by 2 bases and the J gene end by 7 bases; junction bases not matched to a gene: 5. The CDR3 has 15 amino acids. Germline V gene lookup returns CDR1 SGHRS and CDR2 YFSETQ. The CDR3 protein is CASSFLAGVVGELFF. In nucleotides, the CDR3 is TGCGCCAGCAGCTTTCTAGCGGGGGTAGTCGGGGAGCTGTTTTTT.

In DNA form, the CDR3 reads TGCGCCAGCAGCCAACCCGGGACAGCCGAAGCTTTCTTT. Translating gives CASSQPGTAEAFF. The chain joins TRBV4-1 to TRBJ1-1, with 7 nucleotides matching TRBD1. CDR1 and CDR2 (germline): MGHRA, YSYEKL. V lost 2 bases and J lost 8; bases outside the gene matches: 5. CDR3 length equals 13 residues.

CDR3 amino acids: CASSPKGGATDTQYF. The CDR3 nucleotides are TGCGCCAGCAGCCCAAAGGGGGGGGCCACAGATACGCAGTATTTT. The V gene is TRBV4-1, the J gene TRBJ2-3; weak D call: TRBD2 (7 bases). Trimming cost V 4 bases and J 2 bases, with 13 bases left between them. The CDR3 is 15 amino acids. The V gene's germline CDR1 is MGHRA and CDR2 YSYEKL.

The chain employs TRBV5-4 and TRBJ1-2; D possibly corresponds to TRBD1 (6 bases). V was pared by 1 base and J by 3 bases, with 13 bases between. The CDR3 consists of 15 residues. Germline V lookup: CDR1 SGHNT, CDR2 YYREEE (reference sequence). In DNA form, the CDR3 reads TGTGCCAGCAGCTTGTTGACAGGATCGGACTATGGCTACACCTTC. Amino acids: CASSLLTGSDYGYTF.

This chain connects TRBV10-3 to TRBJ2-1; 8 bases agree with TRBD1. The V and J ends lost 4 bases and 8 bases, in that order; junction bases with no gene match: 4. Germline V gene data show CDR1 as ENHRY and CDR2 as SYGVKD. The CDR3 contains 13 residues. CDR3 protein: CAISADRGYEQFF. CDR3 DNA sequence: TGTGCCATCAGTGCTGACAGGGGCTATGAGCAGTTCTTC.

The CDR3 loop reads CASSLSGQGRETQYF. DNA of the CDR3: TGCGCCAGCAGCTTGTCGGGACAGGGCAGGGAGACCCAGTACTTC. The chain carries TRBV5-1 and TRBJ2-5; 9 bases are a match to TRBD1. Germline CDR1 reads SGHRS; CDR2 reads YFSETQ. This CDR3 spans 15 amino acids. The trim removed 1 base at V and 5 bases at J, leaving 6 bases unmatched.

The rearrangement joins TRBV6-5 to TRBJ2-7; tentatively, D is TRBD1 (6 bases). V lost 4 bases and J 3 bases, leaving 16 bases between the germline ends. Germline lookup yields CDR1 MNHEY and CDR2 SVGAGI. This CDR3 contains 15 residues. The CDR3 region has the DNA TGTGCCAGCAGTTTACTCCAGGGGACCTACTACGAGCAGTACTTC. This sequence encodes CASSLLQGTYYEQYF.

V gene TRBV3-1 (or the pseudogene TRBV3-2) combines with J gene TRBJ2-7; D remains unclear. The CDR3 is 13 amino acids. The V gene's germline CDR1 is LGHDT and CDR2 YNNKEL (reference sequence). The ends were cut back, 2 bases at V and 2 bases at J, with 7 bases in the middle. The CDR3 DNA reads TGTGCCAGCAGCCAACCCCCCACCTACGAGCAGTACTTC. Amino acid sequence: CASSQPPTYEQYF.